The source of this TCR beta chain is a study of blood T cell repertoires in COVID-19. Study-wide background: Some COVID-19 samples were acute and others convalescent; all came from the United States, Italy and Spain. PBMCs, B-cell-depleted T cells, or T cells provided the cDNA or gDNA that made up the material.

V dropped 5 bases and J dropped 2 bases, with 12 bases sitting between them. CDR3 length: 14 amino acids. Germline V lookup: CDR1 SGHVS, CDR2 FNYEAQ. Sequencing used immunoSEQ multiplex PCR; TCRdb keeps in-frame clones, though not all of them. The sample lists nearly 80,000 clones, over 80% occurring once. This receptor was obtained from a man between 50 and 59 years old with acute or convalescent COVID-19. The gene calls are TRBV7-6 and TRBJ1-2; D perhaps matches TRBD1 (5 bases). The sequenced material came from peripheral blood. The CDR3 is CASSPIGGNYGYTF. CDR3 sequence (DNA): TGTGCCAGCAGCCCAATTGGGGGGAACTATGGCTACACCTTC.